The table lists the clone carrying this T cell receptor beta chain with many counts. Its antigen is undetermined. V lost 4 bases and J lost 3; bases outside the gene matches: 3. This CDR3 has 15 residues. Germline V CDR1 and CDR2: SGHTA, FQGNSA. This record belongs to a study of spatial heterogeneity in lung cancer. In the study overall: In the raw reads, each unique TCR and UMI combination was present more than ten times on average.

TCRdb recomputed calls from the 5' RACE reads with MiXCR, one row per CDR3 protein. Of about 48,000 distinct CDR3 sequences in the sample, roughly 5.2% were seen once. Notes on the study in general: Compared with follow-up, resection was when ubiquitous expanded tumor TCRs appeared in blood more.

The time point denotes: sample taken at primary tumor resection. No cell sorting; template was whole RNA from tumor, lung tissue or PBMC. The J gene is TRBJ2-2, the V gene TRBV7-2; 9 nucleotides line up with TRBD1. The material was PBMCs, obtained at surgery. This TCR was recovered from a male donor with early-stage non-small cell lung cancer. For the CDR3, the DNA is TGTGCCAGCAGCTCCAGGACAGGGGACACCGGGGAGCTGTTTTTT. Protein sequence: CASSSRTGDTGELFF.